A selection of T cell receptor beta chains follows, all from one sample in a study of T and B cells in COVID-19 patients. TCRdb redid the calling of the multiplex PCR reads with MiXCR, one entry per CDR3 protein. The sample holds 15,000 to 20,000 distinct CDR3 sequences; roughly 36% are singletons and the top ten take about 17%. The sample taken for sequencing was blood. Receptors were obtained from a human donor with active COVID-19. The CDR3 runs from the conserved cysteine through the conserved F or W.

v_call: TRBV12-3/TRBV12-4
j_call: TRBJ2-1
cdr3_aa: CASSFYRGAGGAGEQFF

v_call: TRBV6-4
j_call: TRBJ2-3
cdr3_aa: CASSGGAEDTQYF

v_call: TRBV7-6
j_call: TRBJ1-3
cdr3_aa: CASSLGAGGHSGNTIYF

v_call: TRBV13
j_call: TRBJ1-2
cdr3_aa: CASSLYYGYTF

v_call: TRBV12-3/TRBV12-4
j_call: TRBJ2-3
cdr3_aa: CASRPGTSTTDTQYF

v_call: TRBV4-3
j_call: TRBJ2-3
cdr3_aa: CASSHLGQGGTDTQYF

v_call: TRBV19
j_call: TRBJ2-3
cdr3_aa: CASSIMGTDTQYF

v_call: TRBV19
j_call: TRBJ2-5
cdr3_aa: CASSIFEGSETQYF

v_call: TRBV20-1
j_call: TRBJ2-1
cdr3_aa: CSARGGGTSGATHNEQFF

v_call: TRBV27
j_call: TRBJ1-5
cdr3_aa: CASRRTGSQPQHF

v_call: TRBV6-1
j_call: TRBJ2-3
cdr3_aa: CAVNRGPADTQYF

v_call: TRBV15
j_call: TRBJ2-6
cdr3_aa: CATSGVGSPGANVLTF